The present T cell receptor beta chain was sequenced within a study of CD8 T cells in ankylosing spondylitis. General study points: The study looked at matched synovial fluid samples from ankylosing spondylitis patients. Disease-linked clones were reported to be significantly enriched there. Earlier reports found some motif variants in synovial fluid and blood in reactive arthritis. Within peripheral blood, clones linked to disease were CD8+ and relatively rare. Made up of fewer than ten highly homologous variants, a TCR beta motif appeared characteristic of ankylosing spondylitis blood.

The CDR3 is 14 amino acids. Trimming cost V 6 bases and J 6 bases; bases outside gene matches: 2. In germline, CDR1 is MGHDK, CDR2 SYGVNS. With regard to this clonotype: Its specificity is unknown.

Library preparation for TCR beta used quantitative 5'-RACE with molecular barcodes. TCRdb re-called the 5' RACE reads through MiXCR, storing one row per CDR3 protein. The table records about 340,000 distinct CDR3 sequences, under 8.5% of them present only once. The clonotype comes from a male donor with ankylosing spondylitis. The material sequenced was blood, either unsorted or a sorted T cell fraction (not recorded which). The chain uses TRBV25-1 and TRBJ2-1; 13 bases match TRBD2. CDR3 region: CASSGTSGTNEQFF. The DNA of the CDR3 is TGTGCCAGCAGCGGGACTAGCGGGACCAATGAGCAGTTCTTC.